This TCR beta chain stems from a study of shared clonotypes between healthy human individuals. Turning to the study itself: Aged 18 to 49, the donors were a couple of women and a few men. Researchers assigned three CD4 naive, three CD4 memory, two CD8 naive and one CD8 memory plate to each donor.

Sorted-subset replicate PCRs used about 200 ng DNA, tens of thousands of T cell genomes. Data came from immunoSEQ multiplex PCR; TCRdb stores just in-frame clones and leaves some out. The sample includes about 2.2 million clones, around 93% of them seen just once. Positively selected for CCR7, the CD45RO-negative cells used as naive CD8 cells excluded terminally differentiated effector memory CD45RA+ cells. Donors, without exception, were Caucasian adults residing in Nashville, Tennessee. The CDR3 length is 15 residues. The V gene's germline CDR1 is SGHVS and CDR2 FQNEAQ. After removal of 1 base from V and 10 bases from J, the junction contained 8 bases not matched to a gene.

This TCR derives from a man between 18 and 35 years old in good health. Some clones in this sample may be carry-over from other donors' samples. The chain combines TRBV7-8 with TRBJ1-1; 11 nucleotides agree with TRBD1. Sequenced sample: naive CD8+ T cells from PBMCs. In DNA form, the CDR3 reads TGTGCCAGCAGCTTAGGATATGGACAGGGGGCCGGAGCTTTCTTT. The encoded protein is CASSLGYGQGAGAFF.